The 18 T cell receptor beta chains below all came from one sample that was sequenced in a study of blood T cell repertoires in COVID-19. Clones were sequenced by immunoSEQ multiplex PCR, and TCRdb holds only the in-frame ones, with some missing. The sample carries 150,000 to 250,000 clones, around 82% recorded once. The sequenced material came from PBMCs or T cells enriched from blood (not recorded which). The receptor set was obtained from a middle-aged man who had recovered from COVID-19.

J is TRBJ1-1 and V is TRBV7-6; D is possibly TRBD1 (6 bases). The CDR3 extends over 16 amino acids. Germline V gives CDR1 SGHVS, CDR2 FNYEAQ. The germline V and J ends were trimmed by 2 bases and 1 base, with 14 bases remaining between them. The CDR3 DNA is TGTGCCAGCAGCTTACCTAGGACAGAGGAGAACACTGAAGCTTTCTTT. This gives the protein CASSLPRTEENTEAFF.

CDR3 region: CASSQGGHGYTF. The CDR3 DNA reads TGTGCCAGCAGCCAGGGTGGCCATGGCTACACCTTC. The J gene is TRBJ1-2, the V gene TRBV11-3, with TRBD1 as a possible D gene (5 bases). This CDR3 is 12 amino acids long. V was trimmed by 5 bases and J by 6 bases, leaving 10 bases between them. CDR1 and CDR2 (germline): SGHNT, YENEEA.

The rearrangement links TRBV7-9 to TRBJ1-4; 11 bases match TRBD1. Germline CDR1 is SEHNR and CDR2 is FQNEAQ (reference sequence). The CDR3 length is 13 residues. V dropped 5 bases and J dropped 8; count of bases not matched to a gene: 1. The CDR3 coding sequence is TGTGCCAGCAGCCGGGACAGGGGGGAAAAACTGTTTTTT. This translates into CASSRDRGEKLFF.

The DNA of the CDR3 is TGCGCCAGCAGCAGAGGACAGGCGAACACTGAAGCTTTCTTT. Encoded protein: CASSRGQANTEAFF. This sequence joins TRBV5-1 and TRBJ1-1; the match to TRBD1 covers 7 bases. J gave up 1 base and V 4 bases, and 4 bases lay outside the gene matches. Germline V CDR1 and CDR2: SGHRS, YFSETQ. The CDR3 covers 14 residues. Full variable domain (rest looked up from reference TRBV5-1 and TRBJ1-1): KAGVTQTPRYLIKTRGQQVTLSCSPISGHRSVSWYQQTPGQGLQFLFEYFSETQRNKGNFPGRFSGRQFSNSRSEMNVSTLELGDSALYLCASSRGQANTEAFFGQGTRLTVV.

The rearrangement joins TRBV18 to TRBJ2-5; TRBD2 matches at 15 bases. J gave up 1 base and V 3 bases, and 0 bases lay outside the gene matches. Germline CDR1 KGHSH, CDR2 LQKENI. CDR3 length equals 16 residues. The CDR3 DNA reads TGTGCCAGCTCACCGGGACTAGCGGGAGGCCAAGAGACCCAGTACTTC. Its protein is CASSPGLAGGQETQYF.

The V gene is TRBV19, the J gene TRBJ2-3; D possibly corresponds to TRBD2 (6 bases). Per germline, CDR1 LNHDA and CDR2 SQIVND (reference sequence). The CDR3 sequence is 13 residues long. The ends were cut back, 6 bases at V and 1 base at J, with 8 bases in the middle. DNA for the CDR3: TGTGCCAGTAGGAGGAGGGGCACAGATACGCAGTATTTT. Its protein product is CASRRRGTDTQYF.

The chain recombines TRBV11-1 with TRBJ2-7; D may be TRBD2 (6 bases). Germline lookup yields CDR1 SGHAT and CDR2 FQDESV (reference sequence). This CDR3 is 15 amino acids long. V gave up 4 bases and J gave up 4 bases, with 17 bases separating them. The CDR3 sequence: CASSSWGDGRYEQYF. The CDR3 nucleotides read TGTGCCAGCAGCTCTTGGGGGGACGGGAGATACGAGCAGTACTTC.

This chain links TRBV19 with TRBJ1-5, with a tentative D call TRBD1 (6 bases). Trimming cost V 4 bases and J 4 bases, with 11 bases left between them. Germline V CDR1 and CDR2: LNHDA, SQIVND (reference sequence). The CDR3 spans 14 residues. The CDR3 region is CASSKSQGNQPQHF. The DNA of the CDR3 is TGTGCCAGTAGTAAAAGCCAGGGGAATCAGCCCCAGCATTTT. Combining the CDR3 with reference TRBV19 and TRBJ1-5 gives the whole variable domain DGGITQSPKYLFRKEGQNVTLSCEQNLNHDAMYWYRQDPGQGLRLIYYSQIVNDFQKGDIAEGYSVSREKKESFPLTVTSAQKNPTAFYLCASSKSQGNQPQHFGDGTRLSIL.

The rearrangement uses TRBV7-2 and TRBJ2-2; the D gene is possibly TRBD2 (5 bases). The CDR3 runs to 16 residues. Germline assignment: CDR1 SGHTA and CDR2 FQGNSA. Trimming cost V 1 base and J 6 bases, with 15 bases left between them. The CDR3 DNA follows: TGTGCCAGCAGCTTAGGAGGGATATCTCCCCCCGGGGAGCTGTTTTTT. The encoded protein is CASSLGGISPPGELFF.

The rearrangement joins TRBV11-2 to TRBJ2-1; a weak D match, TRBD2 (5 bases). V shed 0 bases and J shed 0 bases, with 18 bases lying between them. CDR3 length: 19 residues. CDR1 SGHAT and CDR2 FQNNGV come from the germline V gene. In DNA, the CDR3 is TGTGCCAGCAGCTTAGATTCGGGTCTCTTGGGAGCCTCCTACAATGAGCAGTTCTTC. This codes for CASSLDSGLLGASYNEQFF.

This sequence joins TRBV7-9 and TRBJ2-3, with 13 bases that match TRBD2. Germline CDR1 is SEHNR and CDR2 is FQNEAQ (reference sequence). J lost 4 bases, V lost 5 bases, and 3 bases had no gene match. CDR3 length: 15 residues. CDR3 protein: CASSTSGRASDTQYF. As DNA, the CDR3 is TGTGCCAGCAGCACTAGCGGGAGGGCCTCAGATACGCAGTATTTT.

The chain has TRBV18 and TRBJ2-6; tentative D call: TRBD1 (5 bases). CDR3 length equals 17 residues. V gave up 0 bases and J gave up 3 bases, with 12 bases separating them. The germline gives CDR1 KGHSH, CDR2 LQKENI. CDR3 DNA sequence: TGTGCCAGCTCACCACCGGCAGGGTCGGTTGGGGCCAACGTCCTGACTTTC. The encoded protein is CASSPPAGSVGANVLTF.

This clone was seen a single time. J is TRBJ2-5 and V is TRBV7-2; 7 bases align to TRBD1. The CDR3 totals 13 residues. Looked up from germline, CDR1 is SGHTA and CDR2 is FQGNSA. The ends lost 3 bases at V and 4 bases at J; junction bases unmatched: 2. This CDR3 is CASSFPGGETQYF. CDR3 bases: TGTGCCAGCAGCTTTCCAGGGGGAGAGACCCAGTACTTC. Full variable domain (remainder filled in from reference TRBV7-2 and TRBJ2-5): GAGVSQSPSNKVTEKGKDVELRCDPISGHTALYWYRQSLGQGLEFLIYFQGNSAPDKSGLPSDRFSAERTGGSVSTLTIQRTQQEDSAVYLCASSFPGGETQYFGPGTRLLVL.

CDR3 region: CASSYAGQVLYGYTF. As DNA, the CDR3 is TGTGCCAGCAGTTACGCGGGACAGGTCTTATATGGCTACACCTTC. The chain recombines TRBV6-5 with TRBJ1-2; TRBD1 matches at 8 bases. This CDR3 is built from 15 residues. The V segment lost 2 bases and the J segment 5 bases; nucleotides outside the gene matches: 7. Germline CDR1 reads MNHEY; CDR2 reads SVGAGI.

This rearrangement joins TRBV13 to TRBJ1-3, with D possibly TRBD1 on 6 matching bases. This CDR3 region has 14 residues. V lost 5 bases, J lost 5 bases, and 13 bases lay in between. In germline, CDR1 is PRHDT, CDR2 FYEKMQ (reference sequence). Here the CDR3 DNA reads TGTGCCAGCAGCCCCGGGGGGCTTAGAAACACCATATATTTT. Translation: CASSPGGLRNTIYF.

The gene calls are TRBV6-4 and TRBJ2-3; maybe TRBD1 (5 bases). V was shortened by 9 bases and J by 2 bases, with 15 bases between the two germline ends. The CDR3 consists of 14 residues. The germline CDR1 and CDR2 sequences are MRHNA and SNTAGT. As DNA, the CDR3 is TGTGCCAGTTCTCGACAGCCAGACACAGATACGCAGTATTTT. This sequence encodes CASSRQPDTDTQYF.

The CDR3 DNA reads as TGTGCCAGCAGGCGCCGACAGGGGGAGGCCTATGGCTACACCTTC. The encoded protein is CASRRRQGEAYGYTF. This sequence joins TRBV28 and TRBJ1-2; the match to TRBD1 covers 9 bases. Germline V gives CDR1 MDHEN, CDR2 SYDVKM. V shed 6 bases and J 4 bases; nucleotides not matched to a gene: 9. This CDR3 has 15 residues.

This chain connects TRBV5-1 to TRBJ2-2, with D possibly matching TRBD1 (5 bases). CDR1 and CDR2 from the germline V gene are SGHRS and YFSETQ. This CDR3 has 15 amino acids. V lost 1 base and J lost 1, with 8 bases in between. The CDR3: CASSLSQGNTGELFF. CDR3 in DNA: TGCGCCAGCAGCTTGAGCCAGGGGAACACCGGGGAGCTGTTTTTT.